This TCR beta chain was recovered during a study of T cell responses to AZD1222 COVID-19 vaccine. Study at large: Recipients boosted at about 4 weeks or about 12 weeks are pooled.

Comments on this clone: Its target is not known.

General study points: White British donors predominated, females outnumbered males, and clonal diversity was possibly underestimated.

The length of the CDR3 is 13 residues. With V trimmed by 1 base and J by 7 bases, 4 bases remained unmatched. Germline-derived CDR1 and CDR2 are LGHDT and YNNKEL (reference sequence). Repertoires were generated with immunoSEQ multiplex PCR, while TCRdb's copy carries only in-frame clones and drops some. The sample includes approximately 94,000 clones, around 87% of them seen just once. Sequences were derived from peripheral blood, sampled on day 0 of AZD1222 vaccination. The sequence was collected from an adult in good health. The chain couples TRBV3-1 (or the pseudogene TRBV3-2) to TRBJ2-7, with 7 bases aligning to TRBD2. CDR3 protein: CASSQGLAGEQYF. CDR3 DNA: TGTGCCAGCAGCCAAGGACTAGCTGGTGAGCAGTACTTC.